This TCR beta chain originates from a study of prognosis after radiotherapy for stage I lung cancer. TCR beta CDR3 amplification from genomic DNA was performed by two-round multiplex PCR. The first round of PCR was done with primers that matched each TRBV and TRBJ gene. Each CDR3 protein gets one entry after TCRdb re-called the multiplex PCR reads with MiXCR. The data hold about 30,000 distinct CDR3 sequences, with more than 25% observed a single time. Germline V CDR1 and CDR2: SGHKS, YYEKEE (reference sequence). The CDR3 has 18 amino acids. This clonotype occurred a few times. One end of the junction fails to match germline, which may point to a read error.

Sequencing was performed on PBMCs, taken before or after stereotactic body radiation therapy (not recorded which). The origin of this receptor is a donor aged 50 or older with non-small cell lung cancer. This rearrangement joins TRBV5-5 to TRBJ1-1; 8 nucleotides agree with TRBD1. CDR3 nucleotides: TGTGCCAGCAGCTTGGAAGGCCCAGGGGGCGCTTGGAACACTAAAGCTTTCTTT. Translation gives CASSLEGPGGAWNTKAFF.